The 16 T cell receptor beta chains reported below all come from one sample, sequenced in a study of blood T cell repertoires in COVID-19. Using immunoSEQ multiplex PCR, the repertoire was profiled, and TCRdb retains in-frame clones only, with some absent. This table has 150,000 to 200,000 clones, 80% to 90% appearing once. Input material: peripheral blood. These receptors originate from a man aged 55 to 70 with acute or convalescent COVID-19.

The rearrangement uses TRBV5-4 and TRBJ2-3; maybe TRBD2 (6 bases). Germline-derived CDR1 and CDR2 are SGHNT and YYREEE (reference sequence). V was shortened by 1 base and J by 0 bases, with 9 bases between the two germline ends. CDR3 length: 15 amino acids. CDR3 in amino acids: CASSLPRGSTDTQYF. The CDR3 DNA reads as TGTGCCAGCAGCTTGCCCCGGGGGAGCACAGATACGCAGTATTTT.

This clone was found a few times. The sample holds other DNA sequences that translate to the same CDR3. The chain carries TRBV5-1 and TRBJ2-2; perhaps TRBD2 as D (5 bases). The CDR3 covers 13 residues. V lost 4 bases and J lost 7, with 11 bases in between. The germline gives CDR1 SGHRS, CDR2 YFSETQ. The CDR3 sequence: CASSPEGGGELFF. The CDR3 DNA sequence: TGCGCCAGCAGCCCCGAGGGCGGCGGGGAGCTGTTTTTT. The full variable domain, rest sourced from reference TRBV5-1 and TRBJ2-2, is KAGVTQTPRYLIKTRGQQVTLSCSPISGHRSVSWYQQTPGQGLQFLFEYFSETQRNKGNFPGRFSGRQFSNSRSEMNVSTLELGDSALYLCASSPEGGGELFFGEGSRLTVL.

The rearrangement joins TRBV2 to TRBJ1-5; tentatively, D is TRBD1 (6 bases). Germline loops: CDR1 SNHLY, CDR2 FYNNEI. V lost 4 bases and J 7 bases, leaving 14 bases between the germline ends. CDR3 length: 14 residues. The chain's CDR3 is CASSGSGVGQPQHF. The CDR3, as DNA: TGTGCCAGCAGTGGGTCAGGGGTAGGACAGCCCCAGCATTTT.

V usage is TRBV21-1 and J usage is TRBJ1-1; the table's D call, TRBD1, was not checked against the DNA. TRBV21-1 constitutes a pseudogene. The CDR3 length is 17 residues. The CDR3 spells CASSKGQGAPMNTEAFF. DNA for the CDR3: TGTGCCAGCAGCAAGGGACAGGGGGCCCCCATGAACACTGAAGCTTTCTTT.

The V gene is TRBV30, the J gene TRBJ1-6; D is unresolved. There are 12 residues in the CDR3. CDR1 is GTSNPN, CDR2 SVGIG, per germline (reference sequence). V dropped 2 bases and J dropped 7 bases, with 6 bases sitting between them. Here the CDR3 DNA reads TGTGCCTGGAGTTGGCAGAATTCACCCCTCCACTTT. It yields the protein CAWSWQNSPLHF.

This rearrangement joins TRBV10-1 to TRBJ1-1; D gene ambiguous. This CDR3 region has 12 residues. Trimming removed 7 bases from V and 7 bases from J, with 13 bases in between. Germline CDR1 and CDR2: WNHNN and SYGVQD (reference sequence). The chain's CDR3 is CASTGPGGEAFF. Here the CDR3 DNA reads TGCGCCAGCACCGGACCGGGAGGTGAAGCTTTCTTT.

The CDR3 loop is CASSLRRQTREKLFF. Here the CDR3 DNA reads TGTGCCAGCAGTTTACGTCGGCAGACTAGAGAAAAACTGTTTTTT. The chain uses TRBV27 and TRBJ1-4; unclear D gene. CDR3 size: 15 residues. Trimming removed 2 bases at V and 8 bases at J, with 15 bases between. Germline CDR1 and CDR2: MNHEY and SMNVEV (reference sequence).

V gene TRBV28 combines with J gene TRBJ2-7; D is possibly TRBD1 (6 bases). Trimming stripped 6 bases from V and 3 bases from J, with 18 bases between. The CDR3 runs 15 residues. In germline, CDR1 is MDHEN, CDR2 SYDVKM. The chain's CDR3 is CASSVFRDTYYEQYF. The CDR3, as DNA: TGTGCCAGCAGCGTCTTCCGGGACACCTACTACGAGCAGTACTTC.

This clone was seen a few times. The same CDR3 arises from other DNA sequences in this sample as well. The chain carries TRBV29-1 and TRBJ1-5, with D possibly TRBD1 on 6 matching bases. V lost 4 bases to trimming and J lost 7 bases, with 11 bases between them. Per the germline V gene, CDR1 is SQVTM and CDR2 is ANQGSEA. This CDR3 has 12 residues. CDR3 in amino acids: CSVGGRGQPQHF. The CDR3 coding sequence is TGCAGCGTTGGAGGAAGGGGGCAGCCCCAGCATTTT.

The chain has TRBV28 and TRBJ1-6; TRBD1 might be the D (5 bases). The CDR3 consists of 14 residues. The germline V and J ends were trimmed by 5 bases and 7 bases, with 12 bases remaining between them. Germline CDR1 is MDHEN and CDR2 is SYDVKM. CDR3 loop: CASSPDRPNSPLHF. CDR3 nucleotide sequence: TGTGCCAGCAGTCCAGACAGACCCAATTCACCCCTCCACTTT.

The genes are TRBV7-2 and TRBJ1-6, with no clear D. Germline V gene data show CDR1 as SGHTA and CDR2 as FQGNSA. Trimming shortened V by 5 bases and J by 2 bases, and 13 bases separated the two germline ends. The length of the CDR3 is 16 residues. The CDR3 coding sequence is TGTGCCAGCAGCCCCCGGGGAGGCGCCTATAATTCACCCCTCCACTTT. It encodes CASSPRGGAYNSPLHF. Drawing the rest from reference TRBV7-2 and TRBJ1-6, the complete variable domain is GAGVSQSPSNKVTEKGKDVELRCDPISGHTALYWYRQSLGQGLEFLIYFQGNSAPDKSGLPSDRFSAERTGGSVSTLTIQRTQQEDSAVYLCASSPRGGAYNSPLHFGNGTRLTVT.

The chain has TRBV19 and TRBJ2-2; 7 bases line up with TRBD1. The CDR3 runs to 14 residues. The germline V gene has CDR1 LNHDA and CDR2 SQIVND (reference sequence). Unmatched junction bases numbered 6, after V lost 5 bases and J lost 6 bases. CDR3 bases: TGTGCCAGTAGTGACAGGGCCTTGGCCGGGGAGCTGTTTTTT. Translation: CASSDRALAGELFF.

The rearrangement uses TRBV9 and TRBJ2-3, with D possibly TRBD2 on 6 matching bases. CDR1 and CDR2 (germline): SGDLS, YYNGEE. This CDR3 contains 15 residues. V lost 0 bases to trimming and J lost 2 bases, with 10 bases between them. The DNA of the CDR3 is TGTGCCAGCAGCGTAGCTTGGGGGGACACAGATACGCAGTATTTT. Amino acids: CASSVAWGDTDTQYF.

In its sample, this clone was seen once. The J gene is TRBJ1-2, the V gene TRBV18; TRBD1 agrees at 8 bases. Germline CDR1 and CDR2: KGHSH and LQKENI. J gave up 5 bases and V 3 bases, and 5 bases lay outside the gene matches. The length of the CDR3 is 14 residues. CDR3 in DNA: TGTGCCAGCTCACCCACCGACAGGGGTTATGGCTACACCTTC. Amino acids: CASSPTDRGYGYTF. The full variable domain, rest sourced from reference TRBV18 and TRBJ1-2, is NAGVMQNPRHLVRRRGQEARLRCSPMKGHSHVYWYRQLPEEGLKFMVYLQKENIIDESGMPKERFSAEFPKEGPSILRIQQVVRGDSAAYFCASSPTDRGYGYTFGSGTRLTVV.

To note about this clone: In the same sample, other DNA sequences code for this CDR3. The J gene is TRBJ1-1, the V gene TRBV7-9; D call uncertain. CDR1 and CDR2 from the germline V gene are SEHNR and FQNEAQ (reference sequence). V was clipped by 4 bases and J by 3 bases, with 9 bases between them. The CDR3 is 13 residues long. The DNA of the CDR3 is TGTGCCAGCAGCTCGACCGGGTACACTGAAGCTTTCTTT. Encoded protein: CASSSTGYTEAFF.

The rearrangement joins TRBV27 to TRBJ1-2; TRBD1 matches at 10 bases. Per the germline V gene, CDR1 is MNHEY and CDR2 is SMNVEV (reference sequence). CDR3 length equals 13 residues. V was clipped by 9 bases and J by 7 bases; unmatched bases: 8. CDR3 in amino acids: CASKTGGGRGYTF. The CDR3, as DNA: TGTGCCAGTAAGACAGGGGGCGGTCGTGGCTACACCTTC.